These 32 T cell receptor beta chains were all obtained from the same sample, sequenced in a study of blood T cell repertoires in COVID-19. Profiling relied on immunoSEQ multiplex PCR, and the TCRdb table lists in-frame clones only, not all of them. The data hold about 58,000 clones, with approximately 86% observed a single time. Sequences were obtained from peripheral blood. The receptors here all came from a human donor with active COVID-19. The donor label of this sample is uncertain.

The sample holds a few counts of this clone. The V gene is TRBV7-3, the J gene TRBJ2-3; D unresolved. The ends were cut back, 0 bases at V and 6 bases at J, with 10 bases in the middle. This CDR3 is built from 14 residues. CDR1 SGHTA and CDR2 FQGTGA come from the germline V gene. The CDR3, as DNA: TGTGCCAGCAGCTTAACACCCCTATCCGATACGCAGTATTTT. As protein: CASSLTPLSDTQYF.

This clone was observed a few times. The chain is built from TRBV7-2 and TRBJ2-5; no clear D gene. Looked up from germline, CDR1 is SGHTA and CDR2 is FQGNSA. The length of the CDR3 is 13 residues. V lost 2 bases to trimming and J lost 4 bases, with 8 bases between them. The CDR3 reads CASSLSLGETQYF. For the CDR3, the DNA is TGTGCCAGCAGCTTATCACTCGGAGAGACCCAGTACTTC.

The chain is built from TRBV30 and TRBJ1-4; TRBD1 matches 8 bases. This CDR3 has 13 amino acids. Germline assignment: CDR1 GTSNPN and CDR2 SVGIG (reference sequence). J lost 8 bases, V lost 1 base, and 3 bases had no gene match. The DNA for the CDR3 is TGTGCCTGGAGTGAGACAGGGGCCGAAAAACTGTTTTTT. It encodes CAWSETGAEKLFF. The variable domain in full, completed from reference TRBV30 and TRBJ1-4, reads SQTIHQWPATLVQPVGSPLSLECTVEGTSNPNLYWYRQAAGRGLQLLFYSVGIGQISSEVPQNLSASRPQDRQFILSSKKLLLSDSGFYLCAWSETGAEKLFFGSGTQLSVL.

The CDR3 DNA reads TGTGCCAGCAGTTCTCATAGGAACACTGAAGCTTTCTTT. Translating it yields CASSSHRNTEAFF. This chain links TRBV12-3 or TRBV12-4 with TRBJ1-1; D uncertain. V was trimmed by 4 bases and J by 1 base, leaving 7 bases between them. The CDR3 runs 13 residues.

The gene calls are TRBV4-1 and TRBJ1-6; 8 bases are shared with TRBD1. With 8 bases clipped from V and 9 bases from J, the junction kept 15 bases outside the gene matches. The CDR3 has 16 residues. Germline-derived CDR1 and CDR2 are MGHRA and YSYEKL. The CDR3 DNA reads as TGCGCCAGCGCATCCCAGGATACAGGGGGAGGTTCACCCCTCCACTTT. As protein: CASASQDTGGGSPLHF.

The rearrangement links TRBV6-5 to TRBJ1-4; D perhaps matches TRBD1 (5 bases). Germline V CDR1 and CDR2: MNHEY, SVGAGI. The ends were cut back, 3 bases at V and 3 bases at J, with 11 bases in the middle. The CDR3 runs to 15 residues. CDR3 sequence reads: CASSYYGGANEKLFF. The CDR3 coding sequence is TGTGCCAGCAGTTATTACGGAGGGGCTAATGAAAAACTGTTTTTT.

The V call is TRBV4-1, the J call TRBJ2-1; 8 bases align to TRBD1. The CDR3 runs 15 residues. Germline trimming cut 3 bases from V and 7 bases from J; bases unmatched to any gene: 8. Germline CDR1 MGHRA, CDR2 YSYEKL. CDR3 in DNA: TGCGCCAGCAGCCACAGGGGGCCAGAGGTGAATGAGCAGTTCTTC. This encodes CASSHRGPEVNEQFF.

This clone occurred a few times. The chain joins TRBV11-2 to TRBJ2-7; 7 nucleotides align to TRBD2. CDR3 size: 18 residues. V gave up 3 bases and J gave up 0 bases; unmatched junction bases: 14. The germline gives CDR1 SGHAT, CDR2 FQNNGV. In DNA form, the CDR3 reads TGTGCCAGCAGCTTGGGACGATTGCGGGGGTTGAGCTCCTACGAGCAGTACTTC. It encodes CASSLGRLRGLSSYEQYF. The variable domain in full, with the rest retrieved from reference TRBV11-2 and TRBJ2-7, is EAGVAQSPRYKIIEKRQSVAFWCNPISGHATLYWYQQILGQGPKLLIQFQNNGVVDDSQLPKDRFSAERLKGVDSTLKIQPAKLEDSAVYLCASSLGRLRGLSSYEQYFGPGTRLTVT.

J is TRBJ2-3 and V is TRBV5-1; D may be TRBD2 (5 bases). V was pared by 0 bases and J by 4 bases, with 12 bases between. CDR1 is SGHRS, CDR2 YFSETQ, per germline. This CDR3 has 15 amino acids. The CDR3 is CASSLGLLEPDTQYF. The CDR3 region has the DNA TGCGCCAGCAGCTTGGGACTATTGGAGCCAGATACGCAGTATTTT. The full variable domain, with the rest looked up from reference TRBV5-1 and TRBJ2-3, is KAGVTQTPRYLIKTRGQQVTLSCSPISGHRSVSWYQQTPGQGLQFLFEYFSETQRNKGNFPGRFSGRQFSNSRSEMNVSTLELGDSALYLCASSLGLLEPDTQYFGPGTRLTVL.

A single count supports this clone. The chain recombines TRBV5-4 with TRBJ1-2, with D possibly being TRBD1 (5 bases). Trimming shortened V by 4 bases and J by 4 bases, and 11 bases separated the two germline ends. Per germline, CDR1 SGHNT and CDR2 YYREEE (reference sequence). The CDR3 extends over 13 amino acids. The CDR3 is CASSPTVAYGYTF. The CDR3 nucleotides are TGTGCCAGCAGCCCGACAGTAGCCTATGGCTACACCTTC.

The chain is built from TRBV4-1 and TRBJ2-3, with TRBD2 identical over 10 bases. CDR3 length: 18 amino acids. J lost 2 bases, V lost 4 bases, and 12 bases had no gene match. Per the germline V gene, CDR1 is MGHRA and CDR2 is YSYEKL. The CDR3 protein is CASSRLAGDSAYTDTQYF. The CDR3 bases are TGCGCCAGCAGCCGGCTAGCGGGGGATTCGGCCTACACAGATACGCAGTATTTT.

The chain is built from TRBV6-1 and TRBJ1-5; D unclear. Germline values: CDR1 MNHNS, CDR2 SASEGT. The length of the CDR3 is 17 residues. Trimming stripped 4 bases from V and 9 bases from J, with 25 bases between. The CDR3 region has the DNA TGTGCCAGCAGTGGCTCAATGGACGGAATAATCGGGATGCCCCAGCATTTT. Protein product: CASSGSMDGIIGMPQHF.

The chain combines TRBV28 with TRBJ2-7; 11 bases are shared with TRBD1. Germline CDR1 reads MDHEN; CDR2 reads SYDVKM. V shed 5 bases and J 6 bases; nucleotides not matched to a gene: 12. The CDR3 runs 16 residues. CDR3 DNA: TGTGCCAGCAGTCCCTATTTGGGACAGGGGGATCCCGAGCAGTACTTC. Residues: CASSPYLGQGDPEQYF. The full variable domain, its missing parts supplied by reference TRBV28 and TRBJ2-7, is DVKVTQSSRYLVKRTGEKVFLECVQDMDHENMFWYRQDPGLGLRLIYFSYDVKMKEKGDIPEGYSVSREKKERFSLILESASTNQTSMYLCASSPYLGQGDPEQYFGPGTRLTVT.

V usage is TRBV7-9 and J usage is TRBJ1-2, with a possible D match to TRBD1 (6 bases). V lost 5 bases and J 0 bases, leaving 13 bases between the germline ends. The CDR3 is 15 amino acids. Germline CDR1 and CDR2: SEHNR and FQNEAQ (reference sequence). The CDR3 coding sequence is TGTGCCAGCAGCCAAGGGCAGGGGCCTAACTATGGCTACACCTTC. It specifies CASSQGQGPNYGYTF.

This chain links TRBV5-1 with TRBJ2-3; possibly TRBD1 for D (5 bases). The CDR3 is 16 residues long. The V end was cut by 0 bases, the J end by 0 bases, with 11 bases between. Germline CDR1 is SGHRS and CDR2 is YFSETQ. CDR3 in DNA: TGCGCCAGCAGCTTGGATGGGGCTTCCAGCACAGATACGCAGTATTTT. This encodes CASSLDGASSTDTQYF.

The rearrangement joins TRBV24-1 to TRBJ1-6; possibly TRBD1 for D (6 bases). Trimming shortened V by 1 base and J by 9 bases, and 9 bases separated the two germline ends. Looked up from germline, CDR1 is KGHDR and CDR2 is SFDVKD. The CDR3 totals 14 residues. CDR3 loop: CATSDLLGGSPLHF. As DNA, the CDR3 is TGTGCCACCAGTGATTTATTAGGGGGTTCACCCCTCCACTTT.

The rearrangement joins TRBV19 to TRBJ1-3; TRBD1 might be the D (6 bases). The germline V gene has CDR1 LNHDA and CDR2 SQIVND (reference sequence). V gave up 1 base and J gave up 0 bases, with 13 bases separating them. The CDR3 is 17 residues long. CDR3 sequence (DNA): TGTGCCAGTAGTATAGGAGGGACAACTATCTCTGGAAACACCATATATTTT. Protein product: CASSIGGTTISGNTIYF.

This chain links TRBV18 with TRBJ2-1; D possibly corresponds to TRBD2 (5 bases). V gave up 6 bases and J gave up 9 bases, with 15 bases separating them. The germline gives CDR1 KGHSH, CDR2 LQKENI. This CDR3 comprises 13 residues. This chain's CDR3 is CASSWASSREQFF. The CDR3, as DNA: TGTGCCAGCTCGTGGGCTAGCAGTCGTGAGCAGTTCTTC.

The genes are TRBV5-5 and TRBJ1-1; no clear D gene. Per germline, CDR1 SGHKS and CDR2 YYEKEE (reference sequence). The CDR3 totals 12 residues. The V end was cut by 7 bases, the J end by 4 bases, with 11 bases between. Written as DNA, the CDR3 is TGTGCCAGCGCTAGACTAGGCACTGAAGCTTTCTTT. It yields the protein CASARLGTEAFF.

The CDR3 spells CASSRSQVLLGETQYF. The CDR3 region has the DNA TGTGCCAGCTCACGGTCACAGGTACTCCTGGGAGAGACCCAGTACTTC. The V call is TRBV18, the J call TRBJ2-5; D perhaps matches TRBD1 (5 bases). In germline, CDR1 is KGHSH, CDR2 LQKENI. The V end lost 4 bases, the J end lost 4 bases, and 19 bases lay between the germline ends. This CDR3 has 16 residues.

The CDR3 loop is CAWSGGEGGYTF. In DNA form, the CDR3 reads TGTGCCTGGAGTGGGGGGGAAGGTGGCTACACCTTC. The V and J genes are TRBV30 and TRBJ1-2, with D maybe TRBD1 (5 bases). V lost 1 base to trimming and J lost 7 bases, with 10 bases between them. Germline CDR1 and CDR2: GTSNPN and SVGIG (reference sequence). The CDR3 consists of 12 residues.

The chain recombines TRBV19 with TRBJ2-7; maybe TRBD2 (7 bases). The CDR3 consists of 14 residues. Between the trimmed V and J ends, which lost 3 bases and 6 bases, there was a span of 15 bases. Germline CDR1 and CDR2: LNHDA and SQIVND (reference sequence). In nucleotides, the CDR3 is TGTGCCAGTAGTATGGGGAGGGGGGTCTCCGAGCAGTACTTC. It encodes CASSMGRGVSEQYF.

V usage is TRBV20-1 and J usage is TRBJ2-1; perhaps TRBD2 as D (5 bases). V shed 3 bases and J shed 5 bases, with 17 bases lying between them. CDR1 DFQATT and CDR2 SNEGSKA come from the germline V gene (reference sequence). The CDR3 is 15 residues long. The CDR3 loop reads CSASFHSGVDNEQFF. CDR3 sequence (DNA): TGCAGTGCTAGTTTCCACAGCGGCGTAGACAATGAGCAGTTCTTC.

This clone has more than one count but fewer than ten. The V call is TRBV2, the J call TRBJ2-3, with TRBD2 as a possible D gene (5 bases). Per the germline V gene, CDR1 is SNHLY and CDR2 is FYNNEI. V dropped 3 bases and J dropped 2 bases, with 9 bases sitting between them. There are 14 residues in the CDR3. The CDR3 reads CASSEQRDTDTQYF. DNA of the CDR3: TGTGCCAGCAGTGAGCAGAGGGACACAGATACGCAGTATTTT.

The genes are TRBV28 and TRBJ2-7, with D possibly being TRBD1 (5 bases). The CDR3 length is 12 residues. Trimming took 4 bases from V and 3 from J, leaving 7 bases between them. From germline, CDR1 is MDHEN and CDR2 SYDVKM. The CDR3 region is CASSWGVYEQYF. CDR3 DNA sequence: TGTGCCAGCAGTTGGGGCGTCTACGAGCAGTACTTC.

The chain is built from TRBV12-3 or TRBV12-4 and TRBJ2-1; 8 nucleotides match TRBD1. J gave up 8 bases and V 5 bases, and 5 bases lay outside the gene matches. The CDR3 loop spans 13 amino acids. CDR3 region: CASSPDRGHEQFF. The CDR3, as DNA: TGTGCCAGCAGTCCCGACAGGGGTCATGAGCAGTTCTTC.

This clone was detected only once. The chain couples TRBV7-2 to TRBJ1-2; no reliable D call. V lost 5 bases to trimming and J lost 4 bases, with 11 bases between them. The CDR3 sequence is 13 residues long. The germline CDR1 and CDR2 sequences are SGHTA and FQGNSA. CDR3 sequence: CASSPTETYGYTF. CDR3 in DNA: TGTGCCAGCAGCCCCACAGAGACCTATGGCTACACCTTC.

The chain combines TRBV19 with TRBJ2-5; a weak D match, TRBD1 (6 bases). This CDR3 has 14 residues. The germline V and J ends were trimmed by 3 bases and 5 bases, with 13 bases remaining between them. Germline V gives CDR1 LNHDA, CDR2 SQIVND (reference sequence). CDR3 bases: TGTGCCAGTAGTATTTCAGGGGTCCTGGAGACCCAGTACTTC. Translated: CASSISGVLETQYF.

J is TRBJ2-3 and V is TRBV11-3; D might be TRBD2 (7 bases). Germline V lookup: CDR1 SGHNT, CDR2 YENEEA. Trimming took 3 bases from V and 2 from J, leaving 15 bases between them. The CDR3 loop spans 16 amino acids. As DNA, the CDR3 is TGTGCCAGCAGCTTCGGGCGGGGGCGTATCACAGATACGCAGTATTTT. Translated: CASSFGRGRITDTQYF. The full variable domain, its missing parts supplied by reference TRBV11-3 and TRBJ2-3, is EAGVVQSPRYKIIEKKQPVAFWCNPISGHNTLYWYLQNLGQGPELLIRYENEEAVDDSQLPKDRFSAERLKGVDSTLKIQPAELGDSAVYLCASSFGRGRITDTQYFGPGTRLTVL.

This clone was detected once. The chain employs TRBV25-1 and TRBJ2-3; possible D gene TRBD1, 5 bases. Per germline, CDR1 MGHDK and CDR2 SYGVNS. Trimming removed 1 base from V and 6 bases from J, with 8 bases in between. The CDR3 is made up of 13 amino acids. CDR3 amino acids: CASSELYRDTQYF. In nucleotides, the CDR3 is TGTGCCAGCAGTGAATTGTACAGGGATACGCAGTATTTT. Full variable domain (rest looked up from reference TRBV25-1 and TRBJ2-3): EADIYQTPRYLVIGTGKKITLECSQTMGHDKMYWYQQDPGMELHLIHYSYGVNSTEKGDLSSESTVSRIRTEHFPLTLESARPSHTSQYLCASSELYRDTQYFGPGTRLTVL.

The chain employs TRBV11-2 and TRBJ2-1, with 10 bases aligning to TRBD2. This CDR3 contains 17 residues. J was trimmed by 4 bases and V by 5 bases; bases with no gene match: 11. Per germline, CDR1 SGHAT and CDR2 FQNNGV. The CDR3 DNA follows: TGTGCCAGCAGCCCCTTAGGAGGAGCGGGAGGGTACAATGAGCAGTTCTTC. This gives the protein CASSPLGGAGGYNEQFF.

The chain is built from TRBV6-2 or TRBV6-3 and TRBJ2-5; D ambiguous. Trimming removed 0 bases at V and 1 base at J, with 15 bases between. The CDR3 is 17 amino acids. Germline lookup yields CDR1 MNHEY and CDR2 SVGEGT. CDR3 in amino acids: CASSYSRKIPSQETQYF. In DNA form, the CDR3 reads TGTGCCAGCAGTTACTCGAGAAAGATACCATCCCAAGAGACCCAGTACTTC.